What follows are 15 T cell receptor beta chains derived from one specimen sequenced in a study of T-cell memory formation after mild COVID-19. MiXCR, applied by TCRdb to the 5' RACE reads, yields one record per CDR3 protein. The sample includes about half a million distinct CDR3 sequences, 15% to 20% of them seen just once. Sequencing used PBMCs or a T cell subset sorted from them (not recorded which). These receptors were obtained from an adult woman who had mild COVID-19 (a few samples of this study predate the infection). Cell type and time point are not known.

This clonotype was seen a handful of times. The chain couples TRBV7-9 to TRBJ2-7; TRBD1 is a possible D gene (6 bases). Deletions cut 1 base from V and 2 bases from J, with 9 bases between. The CDR3 totals 14 residues. The germline V gene encodes CDR1 SEHNR and CDR2 FQNEAQ (reference sequence). The CDR3 coding sequence is TGTGCCAGCAGCTTAGATCCAGGGGCCTACGAGCAGTACTTC. It codes for CASSLDPGAYEQYF.

V and J are TRBV14 and TRBJ1-2; D gene ambiguous. Germline assignment: CDR1 SGHDN and CDR2 FVKESK. V was cut by 0 bases and J by 0 bases, with 5 bases left in between. This CDR3 is 14 amino acids long. CDR3 in DNA: TGTGCCAGCAGCCAAGAGCCCACTAACTATGGCTACACCTTC. It yields the protein CASSQEPTNYGYTF. Together with reference TRBV14 and TRBJ1-2, the CDR3 gives the full variable domain: EAGVTQFPSHSVIEKGQTVTLRCDPISGHDNLYWYRRVMGKEIKFLLHFVKESKQDESGMPNNRFLAERTGGTYSTLKVQPAELEDSGVYFCASSQEPTNYGYTFGSGTRLTVV.

This clonotype has a handful of counts. The chain employs TRBV27 and TRBJ2-7, with 10 bases aligning to TRBD1. Looked up from germline, CDR1 is MNHEY and CDR2 is SMNVEV (reference sequence). J gave up 4 bases and V 5 bases, and 8 bases lay outside the gene matches. CDR3 size: 15 residues. The CDR3 sequence is CASSPSRDRGYEQYF. CDR3 nucleotides: TGTGCCAGCAGTCCTAGCCGGGACAGGGGATACGAGCAGTACTTC.

This clonotype came up many times. The V and J genes are TRBV7-3 and TRBJ2-5; 8 bases match TRBD2. Germline loops: CDR1 SGHTA, CDR2 FQGTGA. The CDR3 runs 13 residues. V was pared by 8 bases and J by 2 bases, with 4 bases of the junction left unmatched. The CDR3 DNA follows: TGTGCCAGCGGAGCGGGAGTTCAAGAGACCCAGTACTTC. Its protein product is CASGAGVQETQYF.

CDR3 amino acids: CATSDWKGVTDSFNQPQHF. The CDR3 DNA is TGTGCCACCAGTGATTGGAAAGGAGTCACGGACAGTTTCAATCAGCCCCAGCATTTT. The gene calls are TRBV24-1 and TRBJ1-5; a possible D gene is TRBD1 (6 bases). This CDR3 spans 19 amino acids. Germline loops: CDR1 KGHDR, CDR2 SFDVKD. V shed 2 bases and J shed 3 bases, with 22 bases lying between them.

The chain employs TRBV6-4 and TRBJ2-5; possible D gene TRBD1, 5 bases. The CDR3 is 15 amino acids. Germline-derived CDR1 and CDR2 are MRHNA and SNTAGT. Trimming left V 5 bases short and J 4 bases short, with 17 bases between. CDR3: CASSRLCGRVETQYF. CDR3 sequence (DNA): TGTGCCAGCAGTAGGTTATGCGGCAGGGTAGAGACCCAGTACTTC.

The V call is TRBV4-1, the J call TRBJ2-3; tentatively, D is TRBD2 (6 bases). Germline assignment: CDR1 MGHRA and CDR2 YSYEKL. The CDR3 runs 15 residues. Trimming shortened V by 2 bases and J by 2 bases, and 11 bases separated the two germline ends. The CDR3: CASSQKRVHTDTQYF. The CDR3 DNA follows: TGCGCCAGCAGCCAAAAGCGGGTGCACACAGATACGCAGTATTTT.

The chain recombines TRBV6-5 with TRBJ2-7; D is possibly TRBD2 (5 bases). Germline CDR1 is MNHEY and CDR2 is SVGAGI. Between the trimmed V and J ends, which lost 0 bases and 5 bases, there was a span of 14 bases. The CDR3 spans 15 residues. CDR3 sequence reads: CASSYSTAAVHEQYF. The CDR3 bases are TGTGCCAGCAGTTACTCCACAGCGGCGGTTCACGAGCAGTACTTC.

This clonotype was found many times. The genes are TRBV18 and TRBJ2-7; TRBD1 matches at 8 bases. The CDR3 has 13 residues. The J segment lost 2 bases and the V segment lost 4 bases, leaving 1 base of the junction unmatched. Germline V lookup: CDR1 KGHSH, CDR2 LQKENI. CDR3 sequence (DNA): TGTGCCAGCTCACGGACAGGGACCTACGAGCAGTACTTC. Its protein product is CASSRTGTYEQYF.

A few counts support this clonotype. The J gene is TRBJ1-6, the V gene TRBV12-3 or TRBV12-4; D perhaps matches TRBD1 (6 bases). This CDR3 is built from 10 residues. V was cut by 6 bases and J by 13 bases, with 7 bases left in between. In nucleotides, the CDR3 is TGTGCCAGCAGAGGGGGTCCCCTCCACTTT. This encodes CASRGGPLHF.

The chain links TRBV20-1 to TRBJ2-2, with D tentatively TRBD2 (6 bases). CDR3 size: 16 residues. Trimming stripped 3 bases from V and 5 bases from J, with 19 bases between. The germline CDR1 and CDR2 sequences are DFQATT and SNEGSKA (reference sequence). CDR3 protein: CSASSPRTGGTGELFF. The CDR3 region has the DNA TGCAGTGCTAGCTCTCCTAGGACTGGGGGGACCGGGGAGCTGTTTTTT.

The CDR3 DNA follows: TGTGCCAGCAGCTTAAGTGGGACAATAGCCTACGAGCAGTACTTC. It codes for CASSLSGTIAYEQYF. The chain is built from TRBV7-6 and TRBJ2-7, with D perhaps matching TRBD1 (6 bases). This CDR3 contains 15 residues. V was shortened by 2 bases and J by 2 bases, with 13 bases between the two germline ends. CDR1 is SGHVS, CDR2 FNYEAQ, per germline.

This rearrangement joins TRBV4-2 to TRBJ2-3, with D unclear. Germline lookup yields CDR1 LGHNA and CDR2 YNFKEQ. Trimming stripped 4 bases from V and 1 base from J, with 6 bases between. There are 13 residues in the CDR3. The CDR3 region is CASSPWRTDTQYF. Written as DNA, the CDR3 is TGTGCCAGCAGCCCCTGGCGCACAGATACGCAGTATTTT.

Many counts were recorded for this clonotype. The chain has TRBV15 and TRBJ1-5; D is ambiguous. Germline lookup yields CDR1 LNHNV and CDR2 YYDKDF (reference sequence). The CDR3 is 15 residues long. Trimming stripped 0 bases from V and 1 base from J, with 7 bases between. For the CDR3, the DNA is TGTGCCACCAGCAGAGATCCGGGAAGCAATCAGCCCCAGCATTTT. Its translation is CATSRDPGSNQPQHF. The full variable domain, its missing parts supplied by reference TRBV15 and TRBJ1-5, is DAMVIQNPRYQVTQFGKPVTLSCSQTLNHNVMYWYQQKSSQAPKLLFHYYDKDFNNEADTPDNFQSRRPNTSFCFLDIRSPGLGDTAMYLCATSRDPGSNQPQHFGDGTRLSIL.

This clonotype was observed a single time. This rearrangement joins TRBV3-1 to TRBJ2-1, with 12 bases fitting TRBD2. Germline V gene lookup returns CDR1 LGHDT and CDR2 YNNKEL (reference sequence). The junction had 6 bases not matched to a gene; V was cut back by 1 base and J by 8 bases. This CDR3 contains 16 residues. The CDR3 protein is CASSQGTSGVKDEQFF. The CDR3 region has the DNA TGTGCCAGCAGCCAAGGGACTAGCGGGGTTAAGGATGAGCAGTTCTTC.